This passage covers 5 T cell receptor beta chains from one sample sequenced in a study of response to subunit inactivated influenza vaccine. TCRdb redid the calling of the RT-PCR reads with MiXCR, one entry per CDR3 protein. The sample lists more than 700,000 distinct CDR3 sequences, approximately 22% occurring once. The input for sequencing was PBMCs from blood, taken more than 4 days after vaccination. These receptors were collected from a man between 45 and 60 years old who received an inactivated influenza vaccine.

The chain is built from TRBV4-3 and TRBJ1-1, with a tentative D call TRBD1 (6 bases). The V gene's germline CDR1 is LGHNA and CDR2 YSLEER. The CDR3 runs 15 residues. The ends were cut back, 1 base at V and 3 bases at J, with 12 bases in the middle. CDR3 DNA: TGCGCCAGCAGCCAAGTTCACAGGGAGGACACTGAAGCTTTCTTT. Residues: CASSQVHREDTEAFF.

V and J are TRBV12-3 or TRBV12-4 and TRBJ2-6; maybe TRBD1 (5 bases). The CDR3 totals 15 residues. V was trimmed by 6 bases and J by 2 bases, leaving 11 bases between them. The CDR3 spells CASRPDSAGANVLTF. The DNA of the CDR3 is TGTGCCAGCAGGCCAGACAGCGCTGGGGCCAACGTCCTGACTTTC.

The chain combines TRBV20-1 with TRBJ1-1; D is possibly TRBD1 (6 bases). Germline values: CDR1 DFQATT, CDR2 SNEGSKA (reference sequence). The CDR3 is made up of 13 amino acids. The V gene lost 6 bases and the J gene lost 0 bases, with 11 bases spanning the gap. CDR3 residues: CSARQDLNTEAFF. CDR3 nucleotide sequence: TGCAGTGCAAGACAGGACTTGAACACTGAAGCTTTCTTT.

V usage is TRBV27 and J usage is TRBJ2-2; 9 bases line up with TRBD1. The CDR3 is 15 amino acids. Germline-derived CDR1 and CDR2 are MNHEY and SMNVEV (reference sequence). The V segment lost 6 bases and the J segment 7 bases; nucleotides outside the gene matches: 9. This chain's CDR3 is CASSMGQGVGGELFF. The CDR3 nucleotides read TGTGCCAGCAGCATGGGACAGGGAGTAGGCGGGGAGCTGTTTTTT.

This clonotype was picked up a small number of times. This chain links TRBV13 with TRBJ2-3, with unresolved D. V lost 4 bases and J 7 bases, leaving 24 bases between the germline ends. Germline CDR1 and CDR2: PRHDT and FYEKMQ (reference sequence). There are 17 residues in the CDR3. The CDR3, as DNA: TGTGCCAGCAGCTCCCTGGGTTCAACGACTCCCAGAAATACGCAGTATTTT. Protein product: CASSSLGSTTPRNTQYF.